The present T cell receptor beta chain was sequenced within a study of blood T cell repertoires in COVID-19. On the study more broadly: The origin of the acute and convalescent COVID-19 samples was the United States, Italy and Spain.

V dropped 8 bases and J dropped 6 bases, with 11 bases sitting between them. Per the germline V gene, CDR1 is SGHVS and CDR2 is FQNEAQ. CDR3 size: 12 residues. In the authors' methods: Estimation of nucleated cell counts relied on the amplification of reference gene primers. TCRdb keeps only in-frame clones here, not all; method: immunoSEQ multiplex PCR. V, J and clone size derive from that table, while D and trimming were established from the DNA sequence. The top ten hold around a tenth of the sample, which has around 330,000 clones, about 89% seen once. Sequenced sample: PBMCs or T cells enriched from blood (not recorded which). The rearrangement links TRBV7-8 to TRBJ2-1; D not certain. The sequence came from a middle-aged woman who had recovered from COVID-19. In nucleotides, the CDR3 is TGTGCCAGCTCGCCAGGCCTCAATGAGCAGTTCTTC. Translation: CASSPGLNEQFF.